These 25 T cell receptor beta chains share one sample of origin, sequenced in a study of radiation and T cells in renal cell carcinoma. Stated treatment: treatment-naive control, cytoreductive nephrectomy. The table came from immunoSEQ multiplex PCR; TCRdb's copy has only in-frame clones and leaves some out. The sample shows more than 14,000 clones, 62% of them seen only once. The starting material was tumor tissue, obtained from a patient whose treatment was nephrectomy without radiotherapy. These receptors were taken from a man aged 60-69 years with renal cell carcinoma.

This chain links TRBV4-3 with TRBJ2-1; no clear D gene. V was trimmed by 0 bases and J by 6 bases, leaving 12 bases between them. Germline values: CDR1 LGHNA, CDR2 YSLEER. The CDR3 runs 15 residues. The CDR3 nucleotides are TGCGCCAGCAGCCAAGATTCAGGCCAACTCAATGAGCAGTTCTTC. This gives the protein CASSQDSGQLNEQFF.

This clone occurred once. This rearrangement joins TRBV5-4 to TRBJ2-1, with TRBD2 matching over 9 bases. V shed 4 bases and J 10 bases; nucleotides not matched to a gene: 9. Germline-derived CDR1 and CDR2 are SGHNT and YYREEE (reference sequence). The CDR3 is made up of 14 amino acids. The CDR3 is CASSNGGSGREQFF. CDR3 DNA: TGTGCCAGCAGCAACGGGGGTAGCGGGAGAGAGCAGTTCTTC.

This clone was seen only a few times. This sequence joins TRBV28 and TRBJ1-2; possible D gene TRBD1, 6 bases. The germline V gene has CDR1 MDHEN and CDR2 SYDVKM. The CDR3 runs to 16 residues. V was clipped by 6 bases and J by 0 bases, with 17 bases between them. In DNA, the CDR3 is TGTGCCAGCAGCACCCGGACAGTCCCATCTAACTATGGCTACACCTTC. Translation gives CASSTRTVPSNYGYTF.

This clone has only a few counts. This chain joins TRBV5-4 and TRBJ2-6; TRBD1 matches 7 bases. V lost 4 bases and J lost 4; bases outside the gene matches: 8. The CDR3 extends over 16 amino acids. The germline V gene encodes CDR1 SGHNT and CDR2 YYREEE (reference sequence). The CDR3 nucleotides read TGTGCCAGCAGCGACGACAGGGCGCGCGGGGCCAACGTCCTGACTTTC. Translation gives CASSDDRARGANVLTF.

In nucleotides, the CDR3 is TGTGCCAGCAGCCCCACCCGGGGCGGTACCGTGGGTACGCAGTATTTT. Translated, it gives CASSPTRGGTVGTQYF. The V call is TRBV7-3, the J call TRBJ2-3, with D possibly being TRBD1 or TRBD2 (5 bases each). The CDR3 spans 16 residues. Trimming took off 5 bases at V and 8 bases at J, with 23 bases between the two ends. Germline V gene sequence: CDR1 SGHTA, CDR2 FQGTGA. Based on the CDR3 plus reference TRBV7-3 and TRBJ2-3, the full variable domain is GAGVSQTPSNKVTEKGKYVELRCDPISGHTALYWYRQSLGQGPEFLIYFQGTGAADDSGLPNDRFFAVRPEGSVSTLKIQRTERGDSAVYLCASSPTRGGTVGTQYFGPGTRLTVL.

This sequence joins TRBV7-6 and TRBJ2-3; possibly TRBD2 for D (6 bases). Trimming removed 1 base from V and 4 bases from J, with 9 bases in between. The germline gives CDR1 SGHVS, CDR2 FNYEAQ. CDR3 size: 14 residues. The CDR3 coding sequence is TGTGCCAGCAGCTTAGTAGGGGACTCAGATACGCAGTATTTT. Amino acid sequence: CASSLVGDSDTQYF. The complete variable domain, with remaining parts taken from reference TRBV7-6 and TRBJ2-3, reads GAGVSQSPRYKVTKRGQDVALRCDPISGHVSLYWYRQALGQGPEFLTYFNYEAQQDKSGLPNDRFSAERPEGSISTLTIQRTEQRDSAMYRCASSLVGDSDTQYFGPGTRLTVL.

Details on this clone: The same CDR3 is also encoded by other DNA sequences in this sample. The genes are TRBV14 and TRBJ1-1, with 8 bases lining up with TRBD1. The CDR3 contains 14 residues. CDR1 SGHDN and CDR2 FVKESK come from the germline V gene. V shed 3 bases and J 4 bases; nucleotides not matched to a gene: 4. The CDR3 reads CASSHRTGSTEAFF. Written as DNA, the CDR3 is TGTGCCAGCAGCCATAGGACAGGGAGCACTGAAGCTTTCTTT.

This sequence joins TRBV18 and TRBJ2-7; TRBD1 matches 9 bases. This CDR3 region has 16 residues. Germline CDR1 is KGHSH and CDR2 is LQKENI. V trimming: 3 bases; J trimming: 9 bases; junction bases outside the gene matches: 15. The DNA for the CDR3 is TGTGCCAGCTCACCCTTTCCCCAGGGACAGGGTATATCGCAGTACTTC. Protein: CASSPFPQGQGISQYF.

Remarks on this clone: Relative to the germline gene, one junction end is altered; a read error may explain this. The chain links TRBV5-5 to TRBJ1-2; TRBD1 matches at 8 bases. The CDR3 runs to 18 residues. The germline CDR1 and CDR2 sequences are SGHKS and YYEKEE (reference sequence). The chain's CDR3 is CASSQETPGQDKKNGYTF. The CDR3 DNA reads as TGCGCCAGCAGCCAAGAAACCCCGGGACAGGACAAAAAGAATGGCTACACCTTC.

V usage is TRBV28 and J usage is TRBJ1-2; weak D call: TRBD1 (6 bases). The CDR3 sequence is 15 residues long. Between the trimmed V and J ends, which lost 7 bases and 4 bases, there was a span of 19 bases. Germline V gene lookup returns CDR1 MDHEN and CDR2 SYDVKM. The CDR3 nucleotides read TGTGCCAGCACCCCTAACAGGGCCCAGATCTATGGCTACACCTTC. Translating gives CASTPNRAQIYGYTF.

The CDR3 reads CASRQGLNTEAFF. CDR3 DNA: TGTGCCAGCAGACAGGGTCTGAACACTGAAGCTTTCTTT. The chain links TRBV6-1 to TRBJ1-1, with a weak D call TRBD1 (6 bases). V lost 6 bases and J lost 0, with 8 bases in between. Looked up from germline, CDR1 is MNHNS and CDR2 is SASEGT. This CDR3 region has 13 residues.

There are a few counts of this clone. The chain has TRBV29-1 and TRBJ1-1; no reliable D call. V was shortened by 1 base and J by 3 bases, with 6 bases between the two germline ends. The germline V gene has CDR1 SQVTM and CDR2 ANQGSEA. The CDR3 covers 12 residues. In nucleotides, the CDR3 is TGCAGCGTTGAAGCCAGCCACACTGAAGCTTTCTTT. It encodes CSVEASHTEAFF.

This clone rates as medium-sized (0.01 to 0.1%). The CDR3 is CASSYDLAGAGGELFF. The CDR3 DNA sequence: TGTGCCAGCAGTTACGATCTAGCGGGAGCAGGCGGGGAGCTGTTTTTT. V and J are TRBV6-5 and TRBJ2-2; 10 bases agree with TRBD2. J gave up 7 bases and V 2 bases, and 7 bases lay outside the gene matches. The V gene's germline CDR1 is MNHEY and CDR2 SVGAGI. The CDR3 consists of 16 residues.

This clone turned up a few times. This sequence joins TRBV4-2 and TRBJ1-1, with D unresolved. The CDR3 is made up of 13 amino acids. V was pared by 5 bases and J by 3 bases, with 10 bases between. Per the germline V gene, CDR1 is LGHNA and CDR2 is YNFKEQ. CDR3 residues: CASSWPGDTEAFF. The CDR3 nucleotides are TGTGCCAGCAGCTGGCCTGGGGACACTGAAGCTTTCTTT.

The chain carries TRBV28 and TRBJ2-5; 7 positions match TRBD1. The assigned J gene may be wrong: the sequence end matches TRBJ2-7 better. The CDR3 totals 18 residues. Germline CDR1 MDHEN, CDR2 SYDVKM. The CDR3 loop reads CASSLPGTVNLQSYEQYF. The DNA for the CDR3 is TGTGCCAGCAGTTTACCCGGGACAGTGAACCTCCAATCCTACGAGCAGTACTTC.

On this clone itself: The sample carries other DNA sequences with the same CDR3. The chain couples TRBV25-1 to TRBJ2-7; tentatively, D is TRBD1 (6 bases). The V and J ends lost 2 bases and 4 bases respectively, with 6 bases between them. The CDR3 runs to 12 residues. The germline V gene encodes CDR1 MGHDK and CDR2 SYGVNS. CDR3 nucleotides: TGTGCCAGCAGTGAACAGGGGTACGAGCAGTACTTC. Amino acid sequence: CASSEQGYEQYF.

V is TRBV7-2 and J is TRBJ2-1, with D tentatively TRBD2 (5 bases). CDR1 is SGHTA, CDR2 FQGNSA, per germline. Between the trimmed V and J ends, which lost 8 bases and 0 bases, there was a span of 17 bases. This CDR3 region has 16 residues. DNA of the CDR3: TGTGCCAGCGCCCTCTCCCAAGCGGTCTCCTACAATGAGCAGTTCTTC. Translating gives CASALSQAVSYNEQFF.

The V and J genes are TRBV21-1 and TRBJ1-1; the D call TRBD1 from the table was never checked on the DNA. TRBV21-1 is a pseudogene. This CDR3 has 17 residues. The CDR3 loop reads CASNTTGWAEENTEAFF. DNA of the CDR3: TGTGCCAGCAACACGACAGGGTGGGCGGAAGAGAACACTGAAGCTTTCTTT.

This clone came up once. The chain carries TRBV7-8 and TRBJ2-7; D is undetermined. Germline-derived CDR1 and CDR2 are SGHVS and FQNEAQ. The germline V and J ends were trimmed by 1 base and 0 bases, with 13 bases remaining between them. The CDR3 is 16 residues long. The CDR3 sequence is CASSLVGPTPSYEQYF. The CDR3, as DNA: TGTGCCAGCAGCTTAGTGGGCCCTACTCCCTCCTACGAGCAGTACTTC.

This chain joins TRBV18 and TRBJ1-4, with 10 bases identical to TRBD1. Germline values: CDR1 KGHSH, CDR2 LQKENI. V gave up 2 bases and J gave up 7 bases; unmatched junction bases: 10. CDR3 length: 17 amino acids. In DNA form, the CDR3 reads TGTGCCAGCTCACCAGCGGGTCTAAGGGACAGGGGTGAAAAACTGTTTTTT. Amino acids: CASSPAGLRDRGEKLFF.

This chain uses TRBV5-1 with TRBJ2-7, with 9 bases matching TRBD1. The CDR3 loop spans 16 amino acids. The germline V gene has CDR1 SGHRS and CDR2 YFSETQ. Trimming cost V 4 bases and J 4 bases; bases outside gene matches: 12. CDR3 in DNA: TGCGCCAGCAGCAGTTCCGGGACAGGGATCGGTTACGAGCAGTACTTC. Its translation is CASSSSGTGIGYEQYF.

The chain recombines TRBV5-6 with TRBJ1-1; possibly TRBD1 for D (5 bases). The V and J ends lost 3 bases and 0 bases respectively, with 9 bases between them. CDR3 length equals 14 residues. Germline-derived CDR1 and CDR2 are SGHDT and YYEEEE. CDR3 bases: TGTGCCAGCAGCTGGGACGGTTTGAACACTGAAGCTTTCTTT. Amino acid sequence: CASSWDGLNTEAFF. Filled out from reference TRBV5-6 and TRBJ1-1, the complete variable domain reads DAGVTQSPTHLIKTRGQQVTLRCSPKSGHDTVSWYQQALGQGPQFIFQYYEEEERQRGNFPDRFSGHQFPNYSSELNVNALLLGDSALYLCASSWDGLNTEAFFGQGTRLTVV.

The chain is built from TRBV28 and TRBJ1-5; D is perhaps TRBD1 (6 bases). V was clipped by 4 bases and J by 0 bases, with 19 bases between them. In germline, CDR1 is MDHEN, CDR2 SYDVKM. There are 18 residues in the CDR3. CDR3 in DNA: TGTGCCAGCAGTTCCCCCGGGGGGGGCGGGGATAGCAATCAGCCCCAGCATTTT. Translating gives CASSSPGGGGDSNQPQHF.

The chain couples TRBV28 to TRBJ1-1; D unresolved. V was trimmed by 3 bases and J by 3 bases, leaving 8 bases between them. This CDR3 has 13 amino acids. Germline CDR1 and CDR2: MDHEN and SYDVKM. This CDR3 reads CASSLITYTEAFF. The CDR3 DNA is TGTGCCAGCAGTTTGATCACCTACACTGAAGCTTTCTTT.

As DNA, the CDR3 is TGTGCCAGCAGCCCAGACACCTTCCATGAGCAGTTCTTC. Its translation: CASSPDTFHEQFF. This rearrangement joins TRBV7-8 to TRBJ2-1; D not certain. CDR1 and CDR2 (germline): SGHVS, FQNEAQ. The CDR3 spans 13 residues. The V end lost 5 bases, the J end lost 8 bases, and 13 bases lay between the germline ends.